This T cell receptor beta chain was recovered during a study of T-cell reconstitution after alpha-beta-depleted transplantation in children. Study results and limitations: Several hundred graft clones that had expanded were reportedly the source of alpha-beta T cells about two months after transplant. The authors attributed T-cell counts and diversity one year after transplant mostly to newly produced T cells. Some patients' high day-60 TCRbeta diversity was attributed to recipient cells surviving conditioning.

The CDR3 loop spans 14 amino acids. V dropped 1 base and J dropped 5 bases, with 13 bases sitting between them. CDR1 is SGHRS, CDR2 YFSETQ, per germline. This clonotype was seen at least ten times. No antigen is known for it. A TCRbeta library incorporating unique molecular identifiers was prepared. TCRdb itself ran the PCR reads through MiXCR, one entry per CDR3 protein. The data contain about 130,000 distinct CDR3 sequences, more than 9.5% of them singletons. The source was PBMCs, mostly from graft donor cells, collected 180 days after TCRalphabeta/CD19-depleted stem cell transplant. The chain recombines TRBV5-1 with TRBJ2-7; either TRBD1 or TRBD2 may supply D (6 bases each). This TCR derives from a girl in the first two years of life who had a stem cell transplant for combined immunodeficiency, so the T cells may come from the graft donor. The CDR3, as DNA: TGCGCCAGCAGCTTGAGTAGGGGGGCCGACGAGCAGTACTTC. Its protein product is CASSLSRGADEQYF.